The rows below give T cell receptor beta chains drawn from one sample of a study of beta chain features in type 1 diabetes. Data came from immunoSEQ multiplex PCR; TCRdb stores just in-frame clones and leaves some out. The sample lists just under 150,000 clones, over 9.5% occurring once. The material sequenced was naive CD4+ T cells from blood. Receptors were obtained from a man between 18 and 35 years old in good health. CDR3s include the opening cysteine and the closing phenylalanine or tryptophan. A D gene is named only where the DNA matches it firmly. Clone size is not always given. Where it is, it says once, few, many or a class for expanded clones.

V: TRBV5-1; size: few; J: TRBJ2-1; D: .; DNA: TGCGCCAGCAGCTTGTTATCAGGGAACGGCTACAATGAGCAGTTCTTC; CDR3: CASSLLSGNGYNEQFF
V: TRBV10-3; size: few; J: TRBJ2-1; D: TRBD2; DNA: TGTGCCATCAGTGAGGGGGCGGGGGGAGGCAGTGAGCAGTTCTTC; CDR3: CAISEGAGGGSEQFF
V: TRBV5-1; size: .; J: TRBJ2-1; D: .; DNA: TGCGCCAGCAGCTTAGGAGGGGGGGCCTCCAATGAGCAGTTCTTC; CDR3: CASSLGGGASNEQFF
V: TRBV7-6; size: few; J: TRBJ2-5; D: TRBD2; DNA: TGTGCCAGCAGCTTAGCGAGGGGAGGGCCACAAGAGACCCAGTACTTC; CDR3: CASSLARGGPQETQYF
V: TRBV4-3; size: .; J: TRBJ1-2; D: TRBD1; DNA: TGCGCCAGCAGCCCAGGGACAGGAGCTAACTATGGCTACACCTTC; CDR3: CASSPGTGANYGYTF
V: TRBV30; size: .; J: TRBJ1-2; D: .; DNA: TGTGCCTGGAGTGTATCCTACGGCTACACCTTC; CDR3: CAWSVSYGYTF
V: TRBV19; size: .; J: TRBJ1-2; D: TRBD1; DNA: TGTGCCAGTAGTACATCGGGACAGGGGGCTGGAGGCTACACCTTC; CDR3: CASSTSGQGAGGYTF
V: TRBV9; size: .; J: TRBJ2-5; D: TRBD2; DNA: TGTGCCAGCAGCGTAGCGGCTAGCGGGGGGAGGGAGACCCAGTACTTC; CDR3: CASSVAASGGRETQYF
V: TRBV18; size: .; J: TRBJ2-2; D: TRBD2; DNA: TGTGCCAGCTCACCCCCGGGACTAGCGGGGGGGTTCGCGAACACCGGGGAGCTGTTTTTT; CDR3: CASSPPGLAGGFANTGELFF
V: TRBV18; size: .; J: TRBJ2-7; D: .; DNA: TGTGCCAGCTCACCAGGGGCTCGTTTCTCCTACGAGCAGTACTTC; CDR3: CASSPGARFSYEQYF
V: TRBV23-1; size: many; J: TRBJ1-2; D: .; DNA: TGCGCCAGCAGTCCCTACAGGGAACCAGCATATGGCTACACCTTC; CDR3: CASSPYREPAYGYTF
V: TRBV7-2; size: .; J: TRBJ2-1; D: .; DNA: TGTGCCAGCAGCCCAAATGGTTGGGAGAACAATGAGCAGTTCTTC; CDR3: CASSPNGWENNEQFF
V: TRBV6-1; size: few; J: TRBJ2-1; D: .; DNA: TGTGCCAGCAGCCTGACAGGCACCTACAATGAGCAGTTCTTC; CDR3: CASSLTGTYNEQFF
V: TRBV5-4; size: few; J: TRBJ2-7; D: TRBD2; DNA: TGTGCCAGCAGCTTTTTCGGGACTAGCGGGGGGATCTACGAGCAGTACTTC; CDR3: CASSFFGTSGGIYEQYF
V: TRBV4-3; size: many; J: TRBJ1-2; D: .; DNA: TGCGCCAGCAGCCTAGACTGGACAGCCTATGGCTACACCTTC; CDR3: CASSLDWTAYGYTF